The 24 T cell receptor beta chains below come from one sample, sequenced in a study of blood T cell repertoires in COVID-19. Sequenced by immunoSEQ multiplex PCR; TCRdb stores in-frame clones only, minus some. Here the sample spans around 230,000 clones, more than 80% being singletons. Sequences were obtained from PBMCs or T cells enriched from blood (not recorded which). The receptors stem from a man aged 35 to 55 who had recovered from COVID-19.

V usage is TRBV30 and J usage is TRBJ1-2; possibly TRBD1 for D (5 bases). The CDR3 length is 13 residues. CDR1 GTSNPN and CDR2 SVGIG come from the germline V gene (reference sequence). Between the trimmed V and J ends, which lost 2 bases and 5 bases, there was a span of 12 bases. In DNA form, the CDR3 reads TGTGCCTGGAGTCGGGGGAGCGTATATGGCTACACCTTC. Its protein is CAWSRGSVYGYTF.

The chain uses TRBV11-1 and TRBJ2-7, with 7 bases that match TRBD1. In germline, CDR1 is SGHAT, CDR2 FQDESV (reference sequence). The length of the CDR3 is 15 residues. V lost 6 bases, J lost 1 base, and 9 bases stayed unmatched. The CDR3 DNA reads TGTGCCAGCAGACAAGACAGGGTGCCGTCCTACGAGCAGTACTTC. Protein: CASRQDRVPSYEQYF.

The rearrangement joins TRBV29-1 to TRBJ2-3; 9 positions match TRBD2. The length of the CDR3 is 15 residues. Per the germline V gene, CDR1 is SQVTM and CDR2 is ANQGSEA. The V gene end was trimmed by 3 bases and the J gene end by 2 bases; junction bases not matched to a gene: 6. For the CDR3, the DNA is TGCAGCGTTGATGTACTAGCGGGTCTCACAGATACGCAGTATTTT. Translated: CSVDVLAGLTDTQYF.

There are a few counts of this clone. CDR3 DNA sequence: TGCGCCAGCAGCCAAGCCCGGGGGTTTAGAGATACGCAGTATTTT. Translated, it gives CASSQARGFRDTQYF. The chain couples TRBV4-1 to TRBJ2-3; D perhaps matches TRBD2 (6 bases). The germline V and J ends were trimmed by 1 base and 5 bases, with 13 bases remaining between them. Germline CDR1 and CDR2: MGHRA and YSYEKL. The CDR3 runs to 15 residues.

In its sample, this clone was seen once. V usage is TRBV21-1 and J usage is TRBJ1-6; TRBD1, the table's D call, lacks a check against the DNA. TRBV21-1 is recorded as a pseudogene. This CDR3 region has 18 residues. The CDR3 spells CASSKAGESGGYNSPLHF. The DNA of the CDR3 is TGTGCCAGCAGCAAAGCGGGGGAATCAGGGGGCTATAATTCACCCCTCCACTTT.

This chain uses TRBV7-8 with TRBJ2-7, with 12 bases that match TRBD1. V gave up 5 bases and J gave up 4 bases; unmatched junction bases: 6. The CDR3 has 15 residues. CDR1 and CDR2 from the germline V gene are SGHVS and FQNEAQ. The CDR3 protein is CASSPRDRGLYEQYF. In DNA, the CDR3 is TGTGCCAGCAGCCCCCGGGACAGGGGGCTATACGAGCAGTACTTC.

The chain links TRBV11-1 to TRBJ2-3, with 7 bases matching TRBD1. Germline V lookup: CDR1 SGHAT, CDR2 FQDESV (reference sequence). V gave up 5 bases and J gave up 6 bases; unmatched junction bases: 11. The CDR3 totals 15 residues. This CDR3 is CASSRRQGVTDTQYF. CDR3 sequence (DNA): TGTGCCAGCAGCCGACGACAGGGAGTAACGGATACGCAGTATTTT.

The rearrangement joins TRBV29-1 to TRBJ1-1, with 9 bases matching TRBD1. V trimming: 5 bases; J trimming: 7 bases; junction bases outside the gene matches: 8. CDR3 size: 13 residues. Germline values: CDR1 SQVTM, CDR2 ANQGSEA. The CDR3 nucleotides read TGCAGCGTTTACCAAACAGGGGGCGGTGAAGCTTTCTTT. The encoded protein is CSVYQTGGGEAFF. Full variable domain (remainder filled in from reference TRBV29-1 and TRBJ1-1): SAVISQKPSRDICQRGTSLTIQCQVDSQVTMMFWYRQQPGQSLTLIATANQGSEATYESGFVIDKFPISRPNLTFSTLTVSNMSPEDSSIYLCSVYQTGGGEAFFGQGTRLTVV.

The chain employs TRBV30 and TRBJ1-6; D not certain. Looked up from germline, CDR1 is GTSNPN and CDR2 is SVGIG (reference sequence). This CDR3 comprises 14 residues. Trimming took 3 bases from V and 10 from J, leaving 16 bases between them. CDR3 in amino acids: CAWSPRVGLSPLHF. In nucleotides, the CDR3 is TGTGCCTGGAGCCCCCGGGTGGGTTTATCACCCCTCCACTTT.

The CDR3 nucleotides are TGTGCCAGCACGCCTAGGGGGACAGCCACCTACGAGCAGTACTTC. It codes for CASTPRGTATYEQYF. V gene TRBV28 combines with J gene TRBJ2-7; 7 bases map to TRBD1. V lost 7 bases to trimming and J lost 2 bases; unmatched junction nucleotides: 11. Germline-derived CDR1 and CDR2 are MDHEN and SYDVKM. There are 15 residues in the CDR3.

Written as DNA, the CDR3 is TGTGCCAGCAGTTTACTAGCGAGTGGGCGGGAGGAGCAGTACTTC. Translating gives CASSLLASGREEQYF. The chain carries TRBV27 and TRBJ2-7; 7 bases agree with TRBD2. Germline V gives CDR1 MNHEY, CDR2 SMNVEV (reference sequence). CDR3 length: 15 amino acids. V lost 2 bases and J lost 7; bases outside the gene matches: 11.

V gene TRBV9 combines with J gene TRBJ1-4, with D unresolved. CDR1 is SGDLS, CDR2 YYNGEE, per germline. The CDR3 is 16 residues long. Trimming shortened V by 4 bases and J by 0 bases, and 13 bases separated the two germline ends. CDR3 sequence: CASSLEAAATNEKLFF. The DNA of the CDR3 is TGTGCCAGCAGCCTCGAAGCGGCTGCAACTAATGAAAAACTGTTTTTT. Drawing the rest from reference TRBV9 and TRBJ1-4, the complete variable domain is DSGVTQTPKHLITATGQRVTLRCSPRSGDLSVYWYQQSLDQGLQFLIQYYNGEERAKGNILERFSAQQFPDLHSELNLSSLELGDSALYFCASSLEAAATNEKLFFGSGTQLSVL.

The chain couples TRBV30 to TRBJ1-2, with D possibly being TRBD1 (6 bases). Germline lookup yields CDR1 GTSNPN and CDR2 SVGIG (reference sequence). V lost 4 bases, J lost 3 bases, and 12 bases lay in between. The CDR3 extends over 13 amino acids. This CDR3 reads CAWINRVDYGYTF. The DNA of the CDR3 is TGTGCCTGGATAAACAGGGTCGACTATGGCTACACCTTC.

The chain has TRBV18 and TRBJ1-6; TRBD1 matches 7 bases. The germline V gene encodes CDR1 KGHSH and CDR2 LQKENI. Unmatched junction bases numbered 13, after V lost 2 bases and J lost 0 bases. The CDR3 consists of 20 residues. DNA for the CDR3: TGTGCCAGCTCACCATTCGTCTCGCAACAGGGGAGCTCCTATAATTCACCCCTCCACTTT. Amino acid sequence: CASSPFVSQQGSSYNSPLHF.

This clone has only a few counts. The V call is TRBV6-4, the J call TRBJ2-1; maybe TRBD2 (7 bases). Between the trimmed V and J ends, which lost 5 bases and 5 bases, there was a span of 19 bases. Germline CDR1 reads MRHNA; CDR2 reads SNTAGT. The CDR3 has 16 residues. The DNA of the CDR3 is TGTGCCAGCAGTCCCCAGGGAGGGACAAAAAACAATGAGCAGTTCTTC. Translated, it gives CASSPQGGTKNNEQFF.

In DNA form, the CDR3 reads TGTGCCAGCAGTGAATTAGGGGGAACCGGGGAGCTGTTTTTT. It yields the protein CASSELGGTGELFF. The chain recombines TRBV6-1 with TRBJ2-2, with D tentatively TRBD1 (6 bases). The CDR3 has 14 residues. Trimming pared 2 bases from V and 5 bases from J, leaving 9 bases between. The V gene's germline CDR1 is MNHNS and CDR2 SASEGT.

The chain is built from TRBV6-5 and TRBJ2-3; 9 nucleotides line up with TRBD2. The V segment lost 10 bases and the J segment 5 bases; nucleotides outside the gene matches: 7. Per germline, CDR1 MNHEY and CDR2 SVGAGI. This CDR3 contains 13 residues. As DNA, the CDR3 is TGTGCCACAAGGCGGGAGGGCCAAGATACGCAGTATTTT. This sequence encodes CATRREGQDTQYF.

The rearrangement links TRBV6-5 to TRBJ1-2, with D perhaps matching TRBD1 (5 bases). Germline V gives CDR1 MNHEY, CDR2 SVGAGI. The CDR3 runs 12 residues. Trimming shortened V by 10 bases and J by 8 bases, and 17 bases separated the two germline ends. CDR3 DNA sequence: TGTGCCATTCGGCCAGGGCTGGGGGGCTACACCTTC. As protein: CAIRPGLGGYTF.

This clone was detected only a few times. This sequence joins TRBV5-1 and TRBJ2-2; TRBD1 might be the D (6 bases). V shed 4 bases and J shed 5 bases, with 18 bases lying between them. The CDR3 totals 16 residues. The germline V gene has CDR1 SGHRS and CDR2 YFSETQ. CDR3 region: CASSPQGSMGTGELFF. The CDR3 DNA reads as TGCGCCAGCAGCCCACAGGGTTCGATGGGGACCGGGGAGCTGTTTTTT.

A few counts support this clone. The CDR3 sequence: CASSPSGTGDYGYTF. CDR3 bases: TGTGCCAGCAGTCCCTCGGGGACAGGTGACTATGGCTACACCTTC. The genes are TRBV7-3 and TRBJ1-2; 8 bases are shared with TRBD1. CDR3 length: 15 residues. CDR1 SGHTA and CDR2 FQGTGA come from the germline V gene. After removal of 6 bases from V and 3 bases from J, the junction contained 9 bases not matched to a gene.

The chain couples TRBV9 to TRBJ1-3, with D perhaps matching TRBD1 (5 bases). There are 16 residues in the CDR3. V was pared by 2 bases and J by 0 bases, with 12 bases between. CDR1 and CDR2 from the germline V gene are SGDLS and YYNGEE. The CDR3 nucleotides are TGTGCCAGCAGCGTGGACTGGGGGGACTCTGGAAACACCATATATTTT. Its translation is CASSVDWGDSGNTIYF.

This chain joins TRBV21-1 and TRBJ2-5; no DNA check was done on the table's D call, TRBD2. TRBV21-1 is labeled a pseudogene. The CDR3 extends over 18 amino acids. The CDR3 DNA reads TGTGCCAGCAGCAAAGATAAGGAGGTGCGAGGGAATCAAGAGACCCAGTACTTC. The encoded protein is CASSKDKEVRGNQETQYF.

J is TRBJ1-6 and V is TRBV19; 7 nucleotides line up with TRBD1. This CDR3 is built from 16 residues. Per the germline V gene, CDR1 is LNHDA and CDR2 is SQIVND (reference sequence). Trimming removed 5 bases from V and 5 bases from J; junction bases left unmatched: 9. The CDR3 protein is CASSWDRGQNNSPLHF. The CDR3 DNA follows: TGTGCCAGTAGTTGGGACAGAGGGCAGAATAATTCACCCCTCCACTTT.

This chain's CDR3 is CASTRGYEQYF. DNA for the CDR3: TGTGCCAGCACCCGCGGGTACGAGCAGTACTTC. The V gene is TRBV2, the J gene TRBJ2-7; D may be TRBD2 (5 bases). V lost 7 bases and J 4 bases, leaving 8 bases between the germline ends. This CDR3 comprises 11 residues. Germline V gene sequence: CDR1 SNHLY, CDR2 FYNNEI.